This T cell receptor (beta chain) was identified during a study of T cells in Graves' hyperthyroidism and ophthalmopathy. Study-level points and caveats: In the blood, most expanded thyroid clonotypes above 0.001 appeared as well. Ophthalmopathy could be told apart from stable hyperthyroidism with a 13 V-J model.

Amplified TCR beta CDR3 regions derived from RNA transcripts. With the HTBI primer set, the TCR CDR3 went through a first round of RT-PCR. TCRdb reprocessed the multiplex PCR reads with MiXCR, giving one entry per CDR3 protein. Found here are about 400,000 distinct CDR3 sequences, around a sixth of them singletons; the top ten hold about 27%. The PBMCs were sourced from fresh peripheral blood (less than 11 ml). CDR3 length: 17 residues. Trimming at V came to 4 bases and at J to 5 bases, leaving 14 bases not matched to a gene. Ten or more counts support this clonotype. The target antigen is unknown. This chain joins TRBV12-3 or TRBV12-4 and TRBJ2-7; TRBD1 matches 10 bases. The TCR originated in a woman younger than 30 with Graves' hyperthyroidism that later progressed to Graves' ophthalmopathy. Sequenced material: blood. The CDR3 DNA follows: TGTGCCAGCAGTTCTCAAGGCTTAGGGACAGGGGACCACGAGCAGTACTTC. As protein: CASSSQGLGTGDHEQYF.